These 13 T cell receptor beta chains share one sample of origin, sequenced in a study of cytomegalovirus exposure and HLA in healthy donors. PCR was performed using 60 Vbeta and 13 Jbeta primers. TCRdb's copy holds only in-frame clones and misses some; the assay was immunoSEQ multiplex PCR. The repertoire table contains around 52,000 clones. Material: PBMCs. The receptors stem from a woman aged 45-59 years in good health and CMV-seropositive.

The V call is TRBV9, the J call TRBJ2-1; 11 bases are shared with TRBD1. The CDR3 runs 15 residues. From germline, CDR1 is SGDLS and CDR2 YYNGEE. The ends lost 3 bases at V and 7 bases at J; junction bases unmatched: 6. CDR3 loop: CASSGGTGGQNEQFF. The CDR3 DNA is TGTGCCAGCAGCGGCGGGACAGGGGGTCAAAATGAGCAGTTCTTC.

The genes are TRBV14 and TRBJ2-1, with TRBD1 matching 9 bases. The CDR3 runs to 14 residues. Germline V CDR1 and CDR2: SGHDN, FVKESK. The V and J ends lost 4 bases and 13 bases, in that order; junction bases with no gene match: 11. The CDR3 region has the DNA TGTGCCAGCAGCCCTCAACAGGGGGCACGAGGACAGTTCTTC. Protein sequence: CASSPQQGARGQFF.

J is TRBJ1-1 and V is TRBV27; D gene unclear. The CDR3 extends over 14 amino acids. The germline V gene encodes CDR1 MNHEY and CDR2 SMNVEV (reference sequence). Between the trimmed V and J ends, which lost 3 bases and 4 bases, there was a span of 12 bases. The CDR3 protein is CASSLYQEGTEAFF. The CDR3 nucleotides read TGTGCCAGCAGTTTGTATCAGGAGGGCACTGAAGCTTTCTTT.

The chain uses TRBV10-2 and TRBJ2-2, with 13 positions matching TRBD2. After removal of 7 bases from V and 8 bases from J, the junction contained 4 bases not matched to a gene. This CDR3 has 14 residues. The germline CDR1 and CDR2 sequences are WSHSY and SAAADI. The CDR3 nucleotides are TGCGCCAGCACCCCGGGACTAGCGGGGGGGGAGCTGTTTTTT. It is translated as CASTPGLAGGELFF.

The rearrangement joins TRBV11-2 to TRBJ2-3; 13 bases agree with TRBD2. Trimming took 5 bases from V and 5 from J; bases not matched to a gene: 7. CDR3 length: 16 residues. CDR1 and CDR2 from the germline V gene are SGHAT and FQNNGV. In nucleotides, the CDR3 is TGTGCCAGCAGCAGGACTAGCGGGGGAGTGGGAGATACGCAGTATTTT. Amino acid sequence: CASSRTSGGVGDTQYF. Looking up the rest from reference TRBV11-2 and TRBJ2-3 gives the full variable domain: EAGVAQSPRYKIIEKRQSVAFWCNPISGHATLYWYQQILGQGPKLLIQFQNNGVVDDSQLPKDRFSAERLKGVDSTLKIQPAKLEDSAVYLCASSRTSGGVGDTQYFGPGTRLTVL.

V gene TRBV6-5 combines with J gene TRBJ1-2; D unresolved. The V gene lost 11 bases and the J gene lost 8 bases, with 15 bases spanning the gap. The germline gives CDR1 MNHEY, CDR2 SVGAGI. The length of the CDR3 is 11 residues. The CDR3 loop reads CAAKAGGGYTF. In DNA, the CDR3 is TGTGCCGCGAAGGCGGGAGGCGGCTACACCTTC.

The V and J genes are TRBV5-1 and TRBJ2-2; TRBD1 matches at 7 bases. Germline V CDR1 and CDR2: SGHRS, YFSETQ. After removal of 0 bases from V and 6 bases from J, the junction contained 11 bases not matched to a gene. This CDR3 region has 17 residues. The CDR3 reads CASSLGHRDSTSGELFF. CDR3 DNA: TGCGCCAGCAGCTTGGGACACCGGGACAGCACATCCGGGGAGCTGTTTTTT.

V and J are TRBV6-5 and TRBJ1-2; 7 nucleotides align to TRBD1. The V and J ends lost 2 bases and 6 bases, in that order; junction bases with no gene match: 9. This CDR3 contains 15 residues. Per the germline V gene, CDR1 is MNHEY and CDR2 is SVGAGI. The CDR3 nucleotides are TGTGCCAGCAGTTACGACCACAGGGGCTCCAATGGCTACACCTTC. Protein: CASSYDHRGSNGYTF.

The V call is TRBV7-9, the J call TRBJ2-1; D may be TRBD2 (6 bases). Between the trimmed V and J ends, which lost 5 bases and 4 bases, there was a span of 15 bases. In germline, CDR1 is SEHNR, CDR2 FQNEAQ (reference sequence). This CDR3 has 15 amino acids. CDR3 nucleotide sequence: TGTGCCAGCAGCACCCGGGCGGCGGGGTACAATGAGCAGTTCTTC. This sequence encodes CASSTRAAGYNEQFF. The full variable domain, rest sourced from reference TRBV7-9 and TRBJ2-1, is DTGVSQNPRHKITKRGQNVTFRCDPISEHNRLYWYRQTLGQGPEFLTYFQNEAQLEKSRLLSDRFSAERPKGSFSTLEIQRTEQGDSAMYLCASSTRAAGYNEQFFGPGTRLTVL.

This chain uses TRBV25-1 with TRBJ2-3; D is perhaps TRBD1 (5 bases). Germline CDR1 reads MGHDK; CDR2 reads SYGVNS. The germline V and J ends were trimmed by 2 bases and 2 bases, with 11 bases remaining between them. The CDR3 runs to 15 residues. CDR3 coding DNA: TGTGCCAGCAGTGAAATAGGGGTTCCCACAGATACGCAGTATTTT. Translating it yields CASSEIGVPTDTQYF.

The V and J genes are TRBV10-2 and TRBJ1-1; a weak D match, TRBD1 (6 bases). The CDR3 runs 16 residues. V lost 2 bases, J lost 2 bases, and 15 bases lay in between. Per germline, CDR1 WSHSY and CDR2 SAAADI. The CDR3 sequence: CASSEAKGTPNTEAFF. For the CDR3, the DNA is TGCGCCAGCAGTGAGGCGAAAGGGACACCTAACACTGAAGCTTTCTTT.

CDR3 region: CAWSVPGAYSNQPQHF. CDR3 nucleotide sequence: TGTGCCTGGAGTGTCCCAGGGGCTTATAGCAATCAGCCCCAGCATTTT. The genes are TRBV30 and TRBJ1-5; maybe TRBD1 (6 bases). Germline-derived CDR1 and CDR2 are GTSNPN and SVGIG (reference sequence). V was cut by 0 bases and J by 0 bases, with 12 bases left in between. There are 16 residues in the CDR3.

The CDR3 sequence is CASLTGTPETQYF. In DNA, the CDR3 is TGTGCCAGCTTGACAGGGACCCCAGAGACCCAGTACTTC. The rearrangement links TRBV18 to TRBJ2-5, with TRBD1 matching 7 bases. Germline-derived CDR1 and CDR2 are KGHSH and LQKENI. The CDR3 length is 13 residues. After removal of 7 bases from V and 4 bases from J, the junction contained 6 bases not matched to a gene.